This paragraph reports one T cell receptor beta chain. The sample comes from a study of blood T cell repertoires in COVID-19. Study details: Samples taken during acute and convalescent COVID-19 were collected in the United States, Italy and Spain.

TCRdb's table, derived via immunoSEQ multiplex PCR, lists solely in-frame clones and lacks some. Here the sample spans 210,000 or so clones, 89% being singletons. The CDR3 totals 17 residues. The ends were cut back, 2 bases at V and 4 bases at J, with 21 bases in the middle. The receptor comes from a woman in her 40s with acute or convalescent COVID-19. The V gene is TRBV6-7, the J gene TRBJ2-7; no clear D. TRBV6-7 carries the ORF label, with uncertain function. Input material: peripheral blood. CDR3 loop: CASSYPGLLTRRYEQYV. CDR3 bases: TGTGCCAGCAGTTACCCCGGTCTGCTGACGAGGCGGTACGAGCAGTACGTC.